The sequence of this TCR beta chain was determined in a study of early T cells in non-severe SARS-CoV-2 infection. Trimming cost V 5 bases and J 0 bases, with 8 bases left between them. This CDR3 contains 14 residues. Germline assignment: CDR1 MGHDK and CDR2 SYGVNS. TCRdb reprocessed the 5' RACE reads via MiXCR and lists one record per CDR3 protein. The sample includes around 60,000 distinct CDR3 sequences, under 15% of them seen just once. Sequences were obtained from whole blood. V is TRBV25-1 and J is TRBJ2-1; D ambiguous. The sequence came from an adult who was a healthcare worker with PCR-confirmed SARS-CoV-2 infection or an uninfected control (not recorded which). CDR3: CASSHPNSYNEQFF. CDR3 in DNA: TGTGCCAGCAGTCATCCAAACTCCTACAATGAGCAGTTCTTC.